This T cell receptor beta chain was identified in a study of blood T cell repertoires in COVID-19. Whole-study context: Samples representing acute and convalescent COVID-19 were sourced from the United States, Italy and Spain.

This clone has only one observation. Assay: immunoSEQ multiplex PCR; the TCRdb copy retains only in-frame clones and omits some. The data hold 200,000 to 250,000 clones, with approximately 88% observed a single time. Participants, about 18 to 90 years old, spanned fewer than 30 US areas. Researchers sorted participants into cohorts using their self-reported clinical history. V was shortened by 2 bases and J by 5 bases, with 14 bases between the two germline ends. This CDR3 comprises 15 residues. Looked up from germline, CDR1 is SGHNT and CDR2 is YYREEE (reference sequence). The genes are TRBV5-4 and TRBJ2-1, with D tentatively TRBD2 (5 bases). The receptor comes from a woman aged 25 to 39 who had been exposed to COVID-19. The sequenced sample was PBMCs or T cells enriched from blood (not recorded which). In DNA, the CDR3 is TGTGCCAGCAGCTTTGACTTCGGGGTCCACAATGAGCAGTTCTTC. Its protein is CASSFDFGVHNEQFF.